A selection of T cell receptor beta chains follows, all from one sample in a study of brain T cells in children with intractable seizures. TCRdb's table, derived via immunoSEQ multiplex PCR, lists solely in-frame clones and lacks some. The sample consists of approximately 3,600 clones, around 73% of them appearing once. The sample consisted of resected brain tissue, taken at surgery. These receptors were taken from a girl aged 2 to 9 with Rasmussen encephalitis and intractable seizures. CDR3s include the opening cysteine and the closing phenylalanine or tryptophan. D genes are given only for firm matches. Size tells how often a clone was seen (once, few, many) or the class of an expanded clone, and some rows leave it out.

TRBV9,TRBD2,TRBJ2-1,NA,CASSEGGIAGGSFF,TGTGCCAGCAGCGAGGGGGGAATTGCGGGAGGGTCGTTCTTC
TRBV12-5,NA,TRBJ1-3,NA,CASGFRGSLSGNTIYF,TGTGCTAGTGGTTTTAGAGGGTCACTCTCTGGAAACACCATATATTTT
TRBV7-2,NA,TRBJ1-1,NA,CASSLLNPQVPAFF,TGTGCCAGCAGCCTACTAAATCCCCAGGTTCCAGCTTTCTTT
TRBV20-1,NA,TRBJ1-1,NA,CSADYTEAFF,TGCAGTGCTGACTACACTGAAGCTTTCTTT
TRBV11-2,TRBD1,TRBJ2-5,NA,CASSFSQTGGTQYF,TGTGCCAGCAGCTTTTCTCAGACAGGGGGGACCCAGTACTTC
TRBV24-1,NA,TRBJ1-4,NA,CATSGPGSNEKLFF,TGTGCCACCAGTGGCCCTGGCAGTAATGAAAAACTGTTTTTT
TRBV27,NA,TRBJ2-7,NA,CASSWDASSYEQYF,TGTGCCAGCAGCTGGGACGCGAGCTCCTACGAGCAGTACTTC
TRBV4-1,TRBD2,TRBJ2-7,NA,CASSRLAGVFLKAEQYF,TGCGCCAGCAGTCGACTAGCGGGAGTATTCTTAAAGGCCGAGCAGTACTTC
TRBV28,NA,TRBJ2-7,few,CASRPTGYEQYF,TGTGCCAGCAGACCTACAGGGTACGAGCAGTACTTC
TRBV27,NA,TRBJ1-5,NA,CASSLWGDQPQHF,TGTGCCAGCAGTTTATGGGGAGATCAGCCCCAGCATTTT
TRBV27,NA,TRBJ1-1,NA,CASSLTENTEAFF,TGTGCCAGCAGTTTAACGGAGAACACTGAAGCTTTCTTT
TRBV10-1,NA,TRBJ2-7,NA,CASSNRSSYEQYF,TGCGCCAGCAGTAACCGTAGCTCCTACGAGCAGTACTTC
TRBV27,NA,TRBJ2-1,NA,CASSFPGNEQFF,TGTGCCAGCAGCTTCCCGGGCAATGAGCAGTTCTTC
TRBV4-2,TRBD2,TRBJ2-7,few,CASSQDGAAGGPGYEQYF,TGTGCCAGCAGCCAAGACGGTGCAGCGGGAGGGCCGGGCTACGAGCAGTACTTC
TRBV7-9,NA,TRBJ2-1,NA,CASTNDRFPYNEQFF,TGTGCCAGCACCAATGACAGGTTTCCCTACAATGAGCAGTTCTTC
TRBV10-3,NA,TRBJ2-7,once,CAIRGTSAYEQYF,TGTGCCATCAGAGGGACTTCAGCCTACGAGCAGTACTTC
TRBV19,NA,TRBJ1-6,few,CASSFDVNSPLHF,TGTGCCAGTAGTTTTGATGTTAATTCACCCCTCCACTTT
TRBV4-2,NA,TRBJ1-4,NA,CASSQDPGLDNEKLFF,TGTGCCAGCAGCCAAGATCCGGGGTTAGATAATGAAAAACTGTTTTTT
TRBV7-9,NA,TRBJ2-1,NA,CASSRDFGALREQFF,TGTGCCAGCAGCCGGGACTTCGGGGCCCTCAGGGAGCAGTTCTTC
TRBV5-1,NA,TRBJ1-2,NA,CASSLDTYGYTF,TGCGCCAGCAGCTTGGACACCTATGGCTACACCTTC
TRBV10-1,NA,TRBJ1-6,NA,CATRQLGSYNSPLHF,TGCGCCACTCGACAGTTGGGCTCCTATAATTCACCCCTCCACTTT